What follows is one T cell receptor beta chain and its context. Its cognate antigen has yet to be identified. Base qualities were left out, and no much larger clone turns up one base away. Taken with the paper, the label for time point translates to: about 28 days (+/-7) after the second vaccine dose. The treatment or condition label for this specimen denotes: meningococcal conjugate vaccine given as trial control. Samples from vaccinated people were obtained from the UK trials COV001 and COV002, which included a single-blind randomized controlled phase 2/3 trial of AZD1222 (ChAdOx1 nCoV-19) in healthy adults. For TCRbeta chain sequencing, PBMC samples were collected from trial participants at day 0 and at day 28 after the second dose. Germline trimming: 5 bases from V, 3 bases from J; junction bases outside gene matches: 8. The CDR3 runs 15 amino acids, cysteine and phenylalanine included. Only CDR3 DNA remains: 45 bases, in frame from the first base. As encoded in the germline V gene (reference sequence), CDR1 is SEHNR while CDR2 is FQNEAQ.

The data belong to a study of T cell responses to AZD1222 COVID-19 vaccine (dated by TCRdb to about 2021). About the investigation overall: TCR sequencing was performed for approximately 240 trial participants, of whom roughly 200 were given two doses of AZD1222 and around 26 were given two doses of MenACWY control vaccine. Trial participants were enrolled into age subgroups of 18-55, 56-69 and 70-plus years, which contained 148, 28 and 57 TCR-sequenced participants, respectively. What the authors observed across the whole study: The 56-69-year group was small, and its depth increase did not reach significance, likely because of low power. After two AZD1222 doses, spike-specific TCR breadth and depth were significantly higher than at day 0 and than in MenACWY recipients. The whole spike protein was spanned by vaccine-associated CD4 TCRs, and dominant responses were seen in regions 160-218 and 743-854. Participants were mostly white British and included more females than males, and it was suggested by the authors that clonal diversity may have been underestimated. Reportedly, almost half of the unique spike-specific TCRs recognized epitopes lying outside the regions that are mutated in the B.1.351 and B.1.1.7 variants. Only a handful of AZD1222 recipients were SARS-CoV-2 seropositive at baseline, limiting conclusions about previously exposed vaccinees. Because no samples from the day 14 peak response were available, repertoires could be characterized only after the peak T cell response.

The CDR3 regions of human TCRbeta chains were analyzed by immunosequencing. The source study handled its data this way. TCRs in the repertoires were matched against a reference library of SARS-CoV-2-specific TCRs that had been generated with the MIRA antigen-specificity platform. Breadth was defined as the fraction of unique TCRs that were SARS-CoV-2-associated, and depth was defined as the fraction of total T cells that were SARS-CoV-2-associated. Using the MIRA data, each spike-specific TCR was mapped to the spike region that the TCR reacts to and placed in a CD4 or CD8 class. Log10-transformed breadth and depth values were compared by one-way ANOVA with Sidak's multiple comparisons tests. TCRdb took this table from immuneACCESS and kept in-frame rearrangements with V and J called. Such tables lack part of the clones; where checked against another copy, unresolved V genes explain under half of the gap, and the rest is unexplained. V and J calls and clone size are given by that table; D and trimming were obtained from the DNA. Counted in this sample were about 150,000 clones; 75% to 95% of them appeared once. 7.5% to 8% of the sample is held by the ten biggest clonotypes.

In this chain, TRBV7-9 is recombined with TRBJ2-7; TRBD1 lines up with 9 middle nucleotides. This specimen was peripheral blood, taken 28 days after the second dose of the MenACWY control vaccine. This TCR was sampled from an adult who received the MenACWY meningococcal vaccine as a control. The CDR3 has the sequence CASSQGTGNLYEQYF. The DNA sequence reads TGTGCCAGCAGCCAAGGGACAGGGAATCTCTACGAGCAGTACTTC.